The clone carrying this TCR beta chain was counted a few times. The sample originates from a study of cytomegalovirus exposure and HLA in healthy donors. Trimming pared 6 bases from V and 0 bases from J, leaving 9 bases between. CDR3 length equals 14 residues. In germline, CDR1 is MNHNS, CDR2 SASEGT. The PCR was carried out with 60 Vbeta primers and 13 Jbeta primers. Produced via immunoSEQ multiplex PCR; TCRdb's table is partial and in-frame only. The table records 120,000 to 150,000 clones, around 84% of them present only once. The V and J genes are TRBV6-1 and TRBJ1-5; no reliable D call. The TCR was taken from a man in his forties in good health and CMV-seropositive. Sample: PBMCs. The CDR3 sequence: CASRVSGSNQPQHF. In DNA, the CDR3 is TGTGCCAGCAGAGTATCAGGTAGCAATCAGCCCCAGCATTTT.